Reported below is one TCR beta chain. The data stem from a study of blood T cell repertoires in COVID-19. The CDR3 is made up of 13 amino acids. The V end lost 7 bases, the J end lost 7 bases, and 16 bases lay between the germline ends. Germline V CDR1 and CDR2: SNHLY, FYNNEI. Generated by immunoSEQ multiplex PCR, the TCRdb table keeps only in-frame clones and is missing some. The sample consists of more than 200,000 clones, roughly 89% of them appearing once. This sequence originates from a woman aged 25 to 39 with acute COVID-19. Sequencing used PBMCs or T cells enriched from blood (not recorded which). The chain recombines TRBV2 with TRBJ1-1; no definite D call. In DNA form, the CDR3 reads TGTGCCAGCATCCCGGAGTTGAGACTTGAAGCTTTCTTT. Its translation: CASIPELRLEAFF. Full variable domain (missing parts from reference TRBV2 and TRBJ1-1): EPEVTQTPSHQVTQMGQEVILRCVPISNHLYFYWYRQILGQKVEFLVSFYNNEISEKSEIFDDQFSVERPDGSNFTLKIRSTKLEDSAMYFCASIPELRLEAFFGQGTRLTVV.